This T cell receptor (beta chain) was sequenced during a study of T cells in Graves' hyperthyroidism and ophthalmopathy (dated by TCRdb to the late 2010s). Concerning the study at large: Peripheral blood samples were taken at the time of initial diagnosis, prior to any treatment. A discovery cohort of approximately 100 patients, 43 with Graves' ophthalmopathy and about 58 with stable Graves' hyperthyroidism, was used to find distinguishing TCR V-J signatures. The paper describes TCR Vbeta CDR3 sequencing of more than 120 peripheral blood samples, made up of 43 ophthalmopathy patients, around 78 hyperthyroidism patients and 17 progressor patients. After sampling, hyperthyroidism patients received methimazole starting at 30 mg daily, and ophthalmopathy patients received high-dose intravenous methylprednisolone. The roughly 90 discovery patients were divided at random into training and test sets in a 7:3 ratio. An independent validation cohort of 18 to 20 hyperthyroidism patients and approximately 15 patients who later progressed to ophthalmopathy tested prospective prediction of ophthalmopathy. In roughly six Graves' hyperthyroidism patients, the study also compared T-cell repertoires from thyroid tissue with T-cell repertoires from blood.

In the ophthalmopathy patients, disease was moderately to severely active, with a Clinical Activity Score of 3 or more, a NOSPECS grade of 4 or more, and a duration of less than 3 months. Exclusion was applied to patients with uncontrolled infections, other autoimmune diseases, pregnancy or lactation. Diagnoses were established on the basis of clinical symptoms, serum thyroxine and TRAb, thyroid ultrasound, and orbital computed tomography. Ficoll-Paque density gradient centrifugation was used to isolate PBMCs from about 10 ml of fresh peripheral blood. Total RNA was extracted with Trizol reagent, and quality was checked on an Agilent 2100 Bioanalyzer. Many counts were recorded for this clonotype. Its cognate antigen has yet to be identified. Per-base quality was not reported, and no clone a single base away is much larger than it. The CDR3 covers 13 residues, taking in both the cysteine and the phenylalanine. The DNA shown is the 39-base CDR3, in frame from base 1. V loses 6 bases, J loses 5 bases, and the germline ends lie 13 bases apart. As encoded in the germline V gene, CDR1 is SNHLY while CDR2 is FYNNEI.

Paper-wide results and their limitations: In validation, the model predicted progression to ophthalmopathy a median of roughly 6.1 months before onset, with roughly 71% sensitivity and roughly 73% specificity. Sample size was not statistically predetermined, and blinding of investigators to group allocation was not performed. Most expanded thyroid clonotypes (frequency above 0.001) were also detected in blood, suggesting blood repertoires may reflect thyroid immune responses. A model built on a 13 V-J signature distinguished ophthalmopathy from stable hyperthyroidism, reaching around 87% sensitivity and 81% to 83% specificity in cross-validation and 80%/75% in testing.

The TCR beta CDR3 regions were amplified from the RNA transcripts. The first round of RT-PCR for the TCR CDR3 was performed with the HTBI primer set and the Qiagen OneStep RT-PCR kit. The libraries were constructed in a second round of multiplex PCR and then size-selected and purified. Paired-end sequencing of the libraries was performed with 100 bp reads on an Illumina HiSeq2000. In the authors' own workflow: Raw data were processed with SOAPnuke, discarding reads with adapters, uncalled bases, mean Phred below 15, or no exact constant-primer or identifier match. COPE v1.2.5 was used to merge high-quality paired reads, and clonotypes were defined as unique nucleotide sequences. Clonotypes were aligned to IMGT TRBV, TRBD and TRBJ reference segments using MiTCR v1.1. The analysis was restricted to V-J combinations with a frequency above 0.0001, which together covered just over 99% of the repertoires. A TCS score was defined as the ratio between F50 (clonal expansion) and ExV (chaos), using BLOSUM62-based TCRdist between CDR3 peptides within each V-J. Welch's t-statistics and random forest reduced 450 to 600 V-J features to 13, which were used in a naive Bayes classifier (R e1071). TCRdb cleaned the public reads at Q25 with fastp, built clones with MiXCR and kept in-frame beta chains. Records with the same CDR3 protein are collapsed into one entry carrying the most frequent genes and DNA. The V and J calls and clone size are TCRdb's, not the authors'. Recorded for this sample are approximately 430,000 distinct CDR3 sequences; roughly 14% of them occurred a single time. In total, the top ten clones hold around 13% of the sample.

Sample: blood. The receptor was derived from a man between 18 and 29 years old with Graves' ophthalmopathy. The V gene is TRBV2 and the J gene is TRBJ2-5, with the D segment identity uncertain. The bases are TGTGCCAGCAGAGGCGGATTAGGGGAGACCCAGTACTTC. This sequence encodes CASRGGLGETQYF.